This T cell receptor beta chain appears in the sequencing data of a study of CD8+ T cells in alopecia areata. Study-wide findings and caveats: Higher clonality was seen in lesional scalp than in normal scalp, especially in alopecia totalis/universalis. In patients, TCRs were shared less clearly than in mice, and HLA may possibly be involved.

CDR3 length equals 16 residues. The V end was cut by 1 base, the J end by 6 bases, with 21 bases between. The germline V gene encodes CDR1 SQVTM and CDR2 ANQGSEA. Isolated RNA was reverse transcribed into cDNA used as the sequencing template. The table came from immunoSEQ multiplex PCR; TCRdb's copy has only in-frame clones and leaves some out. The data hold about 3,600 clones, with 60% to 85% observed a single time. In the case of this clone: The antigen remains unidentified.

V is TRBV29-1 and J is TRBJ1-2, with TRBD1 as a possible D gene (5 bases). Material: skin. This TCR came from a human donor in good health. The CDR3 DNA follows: TGCAGCGTTGAAGGGGCCCGGGACTCGATTCGGGATGGCTACACCTTC. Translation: CSVEGARDSIRDGYTF.